A single sample is the source of the 17 T cell receptor beta chains below, sequenced in a study of radiation and T cells in renal cell carcinoma. Described treatment: treatment-naive control, cytoreductive nephrectomy. Generated by immunoSEQ multiplex PCR, the TCRdb table keeps only in-frame clones and is missing some. The table has tens of thousands of clones, under 65% seen once. Sequencing used tumor tissue, obtained from a patient whose treatment was nephrectomy without radiotherapy. Source of these receptors: a human donor with renal cell carcinoma.

There are a few counts of this clone. CDR3 bases: TGTGCCAGTAGTATAGTTACAGGGATTAACTATGGCTACACCTTC. As protein: CASSIVTGINYGYTF. This chain uses TRBV19 with TRBJ1-2; the D gene is possibly TRBD1 (6 bases). This CDR3 spans 15 amino acids. CDR1 and CDR2 from the germline V gene are LNHDA and SQIVND (reference sequence). Trimming stripped 1 base from V and 1 base from J, with 10 bases between.

The chain couples TRBV5-1 to TRBJ2-5; 9 positions match TRBD1. CDR1 is SGHRS, CDR2 YFSETQ, per germline. The V gene end was trimmed by 3 bases and the J gene end by 5 bases; junction bases not matched to a gene: 8. There are 15 residues in the CDR3. The CDR3 loop reads CASSSHRGQSETQYF. As DNA, the CDR3 is TGCGCCAGCAGCTCCCACAGGGGGCAATCGGAGACCCAGTACTTC.

This clone came up a few times. This chain connects TRBV5-6 to TRBJ2-3; 8 bases map to TRBD1. V lost 5 bases and J lost 4; bases outside the gene matches: 0. Germline V gives CDR1 SGHDT, CDR2 YYEEEE. The CDR3 is 12 amino acids. CDR3 DNA sequence: TGTGCCAGCAGACAGGGGGCAGATACGCAGTATTTT. Translating gives CASRQGADTQYF.

This clone was seen a few times. The V gene is TRBV5-4, the J gene TRBJ2-7; D perhaps matches TRBD1 (5 bases). Looked up from germline, CDR1 is SGHNT and CDR2 is YYREEE (reference sequence). Trimming pared 2 bases from V and 2 bases from J, leaving 17 bases between. This CDR3 region has 16 residues. As DNA, the CDR3 is TGTGCCAGCAGCTTAGGACACTCTTTTACGCCCTACGAGCAGTACTTC. Residues: CASSLGHSFTPYEQYF.

V usage is TRBV30 and J usage is TRBJ2-5; TRBD1 or TRBD2 may be the D gene (5 bases each). The CDR3 is 13 amino acids. Germline V gene data show CDR1 as GTSNPN and CDR2 as SVGIG (reference sequence). The ends were cut back, 5 bases at V and 7 bases at J, with 17 bases in the middle. The CDR3 sequence: CAWAYGLTGTQYF. The CDR3 DNA reads as TGTGCCTGGGCCTATGGACTCACAGGGACCCAGTACTTC.

The chain has TRBV5-4 and TRBJ1-2; TRBD1 aligns across 10 bases. This CDR3 has 16 amino acids. The V segment lost 3 bases and the J segment 4 bases; nucleotides outside the gene matches: 9. CDR1 and CDR2 from the germline V gene are SGHNT and YYREEE (reference sequence). For the CDR3, the DNA is TGTGCCAGCAGCTCCTTCATGACAGGGGGCGTCTATGGCTACACCTTC. The encoded protein is CASSSFMTGGVYGYTF.

This clone was counted once. J is TRBJ2-2 and V is TRBV5-6; D is uncertain. The CDR3 extends over 13 amino acids. The V end lost 4 bases, the J end lost 6 bases, and 10 bases lay between the germline ends. The germline gives CDR1 SGHDT, CDR2 YYEEEE. The CDR3 reads CASSLPTPGELFF. DNA for the CDR3: TGTGCCAGCAGCCTCCCCACCCCCGGGGAGCTGTTTTTT.

CDR3 residues: CASSETLGSGGTDTQYF. CDR3 sequence (DNA): TGTGCCAGCAGTGAGACCCTTGGGAGCGGGGGCACAGATACGCAGTATTTT. The chain couples TRBV6-4 to TRBJ2-3, with TRBD2 matching over 7 bases. V lost 3 bases, J lost 1 base, and 10 bases stayed unmatched. CDR1 and CDR2 from the germline V gene are MRHNA and SNTAGT. The CDR3 consists of 17 residues.

The table lists this clone with many counts. This chain's CDR3 is CASSGGGTLKNQPQHF. The CDR3 nucleotides are TGTGCCAGCAGTGGGGGCGGAACCCTTAAAAATCAGCCCCAGCATTTT. V gene TRBV6-1 combines with J gene TRBJ1-5; tentatively, D is TRBD1 (5 bases). Germline CDR1 reads MNHNS; CDR2 reads SASEGT. The V and J ends lost 4 bases and 4 bases respectively, with 17 bases between them. CDR3 length equals 16 residues.

This chain uses TRBV7-6 with TRBJ1-3; D not resolved. From germline, CDR1 is SGHVS and CDR2 FNYEAQ. The CDR3 has 15 amino acids. Deletions cut 4 bases from V and 0 bases from J, with 10 bases between. The CDR3 protein is CASSSGVFSGNTIYF. CDR3 nucleotide sequence: TGTGCCAGCAGCTCCGGGGTCTTCTCTGGAAACACCATATATTTT. Based on the CDR3 plus reference TRBV7-6 and TRBJ1-3, the full variable domain is GAGVSQSPRYKVTKRGQDVALRCDPISGHVSLYWYRQALGQGPEFLTYFNYEAQQDKSGLPNDRFSAERPEGSISTLTIQRTEQRDSAMYRCASSSGVFSGNTIYFGEGSWLTVV.

CDR3 in amino acids: CASSRNNYGYTF. CDR3 bases: TGCGCCAGCAGCCGTAATAACTATGGCTACACCTTC. This chain uses TRBV4-3 with TRBJ1-2; D gene uncertain. The CDR3 is made up of 12 amino acids. Germline CDR1 is LGHNA and CDR2 is YSLEER. Trimming cost V 4 bases and J 1 base, with 4 bases left between them.

By its share, this clone is medium-sized. V is TRBV27 and J is TRBJ1-6; 10 bases align to TRBD1. CDR1 MNHEY and CDR2 SMNVEV come from the germline V gene (reference sequence). J was trimmed by 9 bases and V by 6 bases; bases with no gene match: 8. The CDR3 consists of 15 residues. The CDR3 region is CASRSGTGVVSPLHF. The CDR3 region has the DNA TGTGCCAGCAGATCCGGGACAGGGGTCGTTTCACCCCTCCACTTT.

The chain combines TRBV10-3 with TRBJ1-2, with a possible D match to TRBD1 (6 bases). Germline V gene data show CDR1 as ENHRY and CDR2 as SYGVKD. Deletions cut 11 bases from V and 4 bases from J, with 20 bases between. The CDR3 runs 14 residues. The CDR3 sequence is CAVRVQGIGYGYTF. The CDR3 nucleotides are TGTGCCGTAAGGGTACAGGGAATCGGCTATGGCTACACCTTC.

This clone has a handful of counts. This chain uses TRBV19 with TRBJ2-5, with D unclear. CDR1 is LNHDA and CDR2 is SQIVND in the germline V gene (reference sequence). The CDR3 contains 14 residues. V was clipped by 4 bases and J by 0 bases, with 9 bases between them. The CDR3 DNA reads TGTGCCAGTAGTAGGAAGAGCGACCAAGAGACCCAGTACTTC. Translating gives CASSRKSDQETQYF.

This chain connects TRBV6-5 to TRBJ2-7, with a weak D call TRBD1 (5 bases). The CDR3 sequence is 13 residues long. The germline V gene encodes CDR1 MNHEY and CDR2 SVGAGI. The V end was cut by 5 bases, the J end by 5 bases, with 13 bases between. The DNA of the CDR3 is TGTGCCAGCAGTACCAGGGTTGTTGACGAGCAGTACTTC. Translation gives CASSTRVVDEQYF.

CDR3 nucleotides: TGTGCCAGCAGTTACTCGAACAACAGGGTTGGCGGCTACACCTTC. The encoded protein is CASSYSNNRVGGYTF. The chain recombines TRBV6-6 with TRBJ1-2; a possible D gene is TRBD1 (6 bases). Germline V gene sequence: CDR1 MNHNY, CDR2 SVGAGI (reference sequence). The CDR3 covers 15 residues. Trimming stripped 0 bases from V and 8 bases from J, with 16 bases between.

The chain couples TRBV13 to TRBJ1-3, with D unresolved. V dropped 6 bases and J dropped 4 bases, with 7 bases sitting between them. The CDR3 has 12 residues. Germline values: CDR1 PRHDT, CDR2 FYEKMQ (reference sequence). The CDR3 sequence: CASRMRGNTIYF. The DNA for the CDR3 is TGTGCCAGCAGGATGAGGGGAAACACCATATATTTT. The complete variable domain, with remaining parts taken from reference TRBV13 and TRBJ1-3, reads AAGVIQSPRHLIKEKRETATLKCYPIPRHDTVYWYQQGPGQDPQFLISFYEKMQSDKGSIPDRFSAQQFSDYHSELNMSSLELGDSALYFCASRMRGNTIYFGEGSWLTVV.